The present entry profiles one TCR beta chain with its context. What it binds is not known. The sample comes from a study of cytomegalovirus exposure and HLA in healthy donors. Study observations and caveats: Some public TCRs appeared in many individuals, while most sequences were rare. An observed cluster of highly shared sequence variants was recorded as a likely sequencing artifact.

The germline V and J ends were trimmed by 0 bases and 3 bases, with 9 bases remaining between them. The CDR3 spans 15 residues. Germline V gene sequence: CDR1 MNHEY, CDR2 SVGAGI. Both 60 Vbeta primers and 13 Jbeta primers went into the PCR. Sequencing used immunoSEQ multiplex PCR; TCRdb keeps in-frame clones, though not all of them. The sample has 90,000 to 110,000 clones; approximately 71% are singletons. The source of this sequence is a middle-aged man in good health and CMV-seronegative. The genes are TRBV6-5 and TRBJ1-5; possible D gene TRBD1, 6 bases. What was sequenced was PBMCs. CDR3 residues: CASSYSGGNNQPQHF. The CDR3 DNA follows: TGTGCCAGCAGTTACTCAGGGGGTAACAATCAGCCCCAGCATTTT.